Listed here are 9 T cell receptor beta chains from one sample, sequenced in a study of human T cells and chemical hapten exposure. TCRdb itself ran the RACE reads through MiXCR, one entry per CDR3 protein. Of about 380,000 distinct CDR3 sequences listed, approximately 5.1% are singletons. As for time point: patch test 1, 2 weeks after DPC sensitization. The sample's treatment: therapeutic diphenylcyclopropenone sensitization with weekly scalp DPC. This material consisted of whole blood, taken in connection with sensitization to the hapten diphenylcyclopropenone (DPC). These receptors were obtained from a woman in her forties or fifties with alopecia areata. Some clones in this sample may be carry-over from other donors' samples.

In its sample, this clonotype was seen many times. This chain uses TRBV6-4 with TRBJ2-3; D perhaps matches TRBD2 (6 bases). The V gene lost 5 bases and the J gene lost 1 base, with 10 bases spanning the gap. The CDR3 loop spans 14 amino acids. Per the germline V gene, CDR1 is MRHNA and CDR2 is SNTAGT. The CDR3 loop reads CASSTGVGTDTQYF. In nucleotides, the CDR3 is TGTGCCAGCAGTACGGGGGTCGGCACAGATACGCAGTATTTT.

This clonotype has at least ten counts. This rearrangement joins TRBV28 to TRBJ2-5; the D gene could be TRBD1 or TRBD2 (5 bases each). The length of the CDR3 is 13 residues. V lost 9 bases and J lost 1, with 12 bases in between. Per germline, CDR1 MDHEN and CDR2 SYDVKM. CDR3 sequence: CASLPGAQETQYF. CDR3 DNA: TGTGCCAGTCTCCCCGGGGCCCAAGAGACCCAGTACTTC. The variable domain in full, completed from reference TRBV28 and TRBJ2-5, reads DVKVTQSSRYLVKRTGEKVFLECVQDMDHENMFWYRQDPGLGLRLIYFSYDVKMKEKGDIPEGYSVSREKKERFSLILESASTNQTSMYLCASLPGAQETQYFGPGTRLLVL.

This clonotype occurred a few times. V gene TRBV12-3 or TRBV12-4 combines with J gene TRBJ2-3; D is ambiguous. CDR3 size: 12 residues. V was clipped by 8 bases and J by 5 bases, with 11 bases between them. The CDR3 here is CASGEDRDTQYF. The CDR3 nucleotides are TGTGCCAGCGGCGAAGACCGAGATACGCAGTATTTT.

This clonotype appeared many times. The rearrangement joins TRBV2 to TRBJ1-1; D not certain. V was pared by 4 bases and J by 1 base, with 10 bases between. The CDR3 loop spans 14 amino acids. CDR1 and CDR2 from the germline V gene are SNHLY and FYNNEI. The CDR3 coding sequence is TGTGCCAGCAGTGTGGCACGGCAGAACACTGAAGCTTTCTTT. It codes for CASSVARQNTEAFF.

V is TRBV6-6 and J is TRBJ2-1; D possibly corresponds to TRBD1 (6 bases). This CDR3 region has 11 residues. The V end was cut by 6 bases, the J end by 13 bases, with 13 bases between. CDR1 is MNHNY and CDR2 is SVGAGI in the germline V gene (reference sequence). The DNA for the CDR3 is TGTGCCAGCAGGTCCCGGGACACCCAGTTCTTC. It encodes CASRSRDTQFF.

This clonotype occurred many times. The chain carries TRBV2 and TRBJ1-1; TRBD1 agrees at 7 bases. In germline, CDR1 is SNHLY, CDR2 FYNNEI. CDR3 length equals 11 residues. The CDR3 is CVTTGRTEAFF. The CDR3 coding sequence is TGTGTGACGACAGGGCGAACTGAAGCTTTCTTT.

The chain combines TRBV20-1 with TRBJ2-1, with 7 bases matching TRBD2. The V gene end was trimmed by 4 bases and the J gene end by 4 bases; junction bases not matched to a gene: 4. This CDR3 region has 13 residues. Germline V gene sequence: CDR1 DFQATT, CDR2 SNEGSKA (reference sequence). The CDR3 sequence is CSAKTGLYNEQFF. CDR3 sequence (DNA): TGCAGTGCTAAAACGGGACTATACAATGAGCAGTTCTTC.

This clonotype was picked up a small number of times. The chain has TRBV7-9 and TRBJ2-7, with D hard to call. V was shortened by 3 bases and J by 3 bases, with 6 bases between the two germline ends. The CDR3 sequence is 12 residues long. Germline-derived CDR1 and CDR2 are SEHNR and FQNEAQ (reference sequence). In DNA form, the CDR3 reads TGTGCCAGCAGCTTTATTGACTACGAGCAGTACTTC. Translation: CASSFIDYEQYF.

Points on this clonotype: The DNA is omitted, as the CDR3 cannot be located on it reliably, and the CDR3 follows TCRdb's listing. This chain uses TRBV12-3 or TRBV12-4 with TRBJ1-2; the table's TRBD1 call for D was not verified on the DNA. A total of 11 residues make up the CDR3, ends included. The CDR3 loop is CASSFGQGATF.